The 28 T cell receptor beta chains reported below all come from one sample, sequenced in a study of T cells in Graves' hyperthyroidism and ophthalmopathy. TCR beta CDR3 regions were amplified from RNA. Carried out on the TCR CDR3, a first-round RT-PCR used the HTBI primer set. TCRdb reprocessed the multiplex PCR reads with MiXCR, giving one entry per CDR3 protein. The sample has about 160,000 distinct CDR3 sequences, 9.4% seen once. The sample was blood. These receptors were obtained from a woman aged 18-35 years with Graves' hyperthyroidism that later progressed to Graves' ophthalmopathy.

This clonotype was seen ten or more times. This chain uses TRBV20-1 with TRBJ2-5; no clear D gene. CDR1 DFQATT and CDR2 SNEGSKA come from the germline V gene (reference sequence). Deletions cut 6 bases from V and 4 bases from J, with 12 bases between. The CDR3 extends over 12 amino acids. CDR3 DNA sequence: TGCAGTGCCACCCATGGGTCAGAGACCCAGTACTTC. Translated, it gives CSATHGSETQYF.

The CDR3 spells CASSSTLYEQYF. CDR3 coding DNA: TGTGCCAGCAGCTCGACCCTATACGAGCAGTACTTC. V usage is TRBV5-6 and J usage is TRBJ2-7; no clear D gene. This CDR3 contains 12 residues. The germline gives CDR1 SGHDT, CDR2 YYEEEE. The ends were cut back, 3 bases at V and 4 bases at J, with 8 bases in the middle.

This clonotype was detected ten times or more. The CDR3 DNA reads TGTGCCAGCAGTGAAGCGGGGGGCCGGTATGGCTACACCTTC. Translation gives CASSEAGGRYGYTF. The V gene is TRBV6-1, the J gene TRBJ1-2; maybe TRBD1 (6 bases). The CDR3 is 14 residues long. The germline V gene has CDR1 MNHNS and CDR2 SASEGT. The ends were cut back, 0 bases at V and 5 bases at J, with 10 bases in the middle.

At least ten counts were recorded for this clonotype. The chain recombines TRBV30 with TRBJ2-1; D is uncertain. The V end was cut by 1 base, the J end by 9 bases, with 10 bases between. The CDR3 is made up of 12 amino acids. Germline V lookup: CDR1 GTSNPN, CDR2 SVGIG (reference sequence). DNA of the CDR3: TGTGCCTGGAGTGGTGGCAGCTTTGAGCAGTTCTTC. This gives the protein CAWSGGSFEQFF.

This clonotype was counted at least ten times. The chain employs TRBV4-1 and TRBJ1-1, with 9 positions matching TRBD1. The V and J ends lost 6 bases and 3 bases, in that order; junction bases with no gene match: 2. The CDR3 totals 13 residues. CDR1 MGHRA and CDR2 YSYEKL come from the germline V gene. The CDR3 bases are TGCGCCAGCAGTCGACAGGGGGACACTGAAGCTTTCTTT. Amino acid sequence: CASSRQGDTEAFF.

This clonotype was seen at least ten times. This chain uses TRBV7-9 with TRBJ2-5; 15 bases match TRBD2. Trimming removed 3 bases from V and 4 bases from J; junction bases left unmatched: 3. This CDR3 spans 16 amino acids. Germline loops: CDR1 SEHNR, CDR2 FQNEAQ (reference sequence). In DNA, the CDR3 is TGTGCCAGCAGCTTCGGACTAGCGGGGGGGCCAGAGACCCAGTACTTC. Translated: CASSFGLAGGPETQYF. The whole variable domain, filled in from reference TRBV7-9 and TRBJ2-5, reads DTGVSQNPRHKITKRGQNVTFRCDPISEHNRLYWYRQTLGQGPEFLTYFQNEAQLEKSRLLSDRFSAERPKGSFSTLEIQRTEQGDSAMYLCASSFGLAGGPETQYFGPGTRLLVL.

This clonotype was observed a handful of times. V and J are TRBV30 and TRBJ2-2, with D uncertain. The germline V and J ends were trimmed by 4 bases and 8 bases, with 17 bases remaining between them. The CDR3 spans 14 residues. From germline, CDR1 is GTSNPN and CDR2 SVGIG (reference sequence). The CDR3 here is CAWISRSRAGELFF. The CDR3 region has the DNA TGTGCCTGGATTTCCAGATCTAGAGCTGGGGAGCTGTTTTTT.

This clonotype was counted only a few times. V is TRBV4-1 and J is TRBJ2-2, with 8 bases aligning to TRBD2. Germline trimming cut 3 bases from V and 0 bases from J; bases unmatched to any gene: 15. This CDR3 is 20 amino acids long. Germline lookup yields CDR1 MGHRA and CDR2 YSYEKL. CDR3 protein: CASSHATQRGRTANTGELFF. Written as DNA, the CDR3 is TGCGCCAGCAGCCACGCCACGCAGCGCGGGAGGACTGCGAACACCGGGGAGCTGTTTTTT.

J is TRBJ1-2 and V is TRBV7-9; maybe TRBD1 (5 bases). Trimming cost V 2 bases and J 8 bases, with 12 bases left between them. The CDR3 is 13 amino acids. Germline CDR1 and CDR2: SEHNR and FQNEAQ (reference sequence). The CDR3 DNA is TGTGCCAGCAGCTTACAGGGCTTTCGGGGCTACACCTTC. Translation gives CASSLQGFRGYTF.

With regard to this clonotype: This may arise from a read error, as a much more abundant clone is one base away. This chain links TRBV10-3 with TRBJ1-2; tentative D call: TRBD1 (5 bases). The CDR3 consists of 13 residues. Trimming took off 3 bases at V and 5 bases at J, with 10 bases between the two ends. Looked up from germline, CDR1 is ENHRY and CDR2 is SYGVKD. CDR3 in amino acids: CAISEGRGYGYTF. For the CDR3, the DNA is TGTGCCATCAGTGAAGGTCGGGGGTATGGCTACACCTTC.

Comment on this clonotype: This sequence may be a read error, since a much larger clone differs from it by one base. CDR3 protein: CASSFRRQRGEQYF. The CDR3 bases are TGTGCCAGCAGCTTCAGGCGGCAGAGGGGGGAGCAGTACTTC. This rearrangement joins TRBV13 to TRBJ2-7; tentatively, D is TRBD1 (6 bases). V was clipped by 3 bases and J by 7 bases, with 16 bases between them. This CDR3 has 14 residues. Germline V gives CDR1 PRHDT, CDR2 FYEKMQ (reference sequence).

The sample holds many counts of this clonotype. This chain uses TRBV28 with TRBJ1-2, with D hard to call. Germline lookup yields CDR1 MDHEN and CDR2 SYDVKM. The germline V and J ends were trimmed by 6 bases and 8 bases, with 10 bases remaining between them. This CDR3 region has 11 residues. CDR3 sequence (DNA): TGTGCCAGCAGCCCAGGAGGCGGCTACACCTTC. Amino acids: CASSPGGGYTF.

This clonotype was seen many times. This sequence joins TRBV30 and TRBJ1-1; tentative D call: TRBD1 (5 bases). CDR1 is GTSNPN and CDR2 is SVGIG in the germline V gene (reference sequence). CDR3 length: 11 amino acids. The V gene lost 5 bases and the J gene lost 9 bases, with 13 bases spanning the gap. Here the CDR3 DNA reads TGTGCCTGGGGAAGACAGACCAAAGCTTTCTTT. It is translated as CAWGRQTKAFF. Together with reference TRBV30 and TRBJ1-1, the CDR3 gives the full variable domain: SQTIHQWPATLVQPVGSPLSLECTVEGTSNPNLYWYRQAAGRGLQLLFYSVGIGQISSEVPQNLSASRPQDRQFILSSKKLLLSDSGFYLCAWGRQTKAFFGQGTRLTVV.

This clonotype was counted between two and nine times. The V gene is TRBV5-6, the J gene TRBJ2-2, with 7 bases fitting TRBD1. Trimming at V came to 4 bases and at J to 4 bases, leaving 10 bases not matched to a gene. The CDR3 consists of 16 residues. Germline-derived CDR1 and CDR2 are SGHDT and YYEEEE. The CDR3 DNA reads as TGTGCCAGCAGCCCCGGGCAGGGGGAGCTCACCGGGGAGCTGTTTTTT. Protein sequence: CASSPGQGELTGELFF.

This clonotype has at least ten counts. The V call is TRBV12-5, the J call TRBJ1-2; 9 bases are shared with TRBD1. This CDR3 has 14 amino acids. The trim removed 5 bases at V and 5 bases at J, leaving 6 bases unmatched. CDR1 and CDR2 from the germline V gene are LGHNT and FRNRAP. CDR3 coding DNA: TGTGCTAGTGGTCCCTGGGGGACAGGGTATGGCTACACCTTC. Translating gives CASGPWGTGYGYTF.

This clonotype has a handful of counts. The CDR3 here is CASSFMTGSNTEAFF. The CDR3 DNA follows: TGCGCCAGCAGCTTTATGACAGGGTCGAACACTGAAGCTTTCTTT. The chain carries TRBV5-1 and TRBJ1-1; 7 nucleotides agree with TRBD1. V lost 2 bases and J lost 1; bases outside the gene matches: 5. There are 15 residues in the CDR3. Per germline, CDR1 SGHRS and CDR2 YFSETQ.

This clonotype was observed many times. This chain connects TRBV29-1 to TRBJ2-5; TRBD1 agrees at 9 bases. The CDR3 is 15 amino acids. Germline-derived CDR1 and CDR2 are SQVTM and ANQGSEA. Trimming at V came to 4 bases and at J to 5 bases, leaving 11 bases not matched to a gene. CDR3 sequence reads: CSVVPRQGGSETQYF. DNA for the CDR3: TGCAGCGTTGTCCCCCGACAGGGGGGAAGTGAGACCCAGTACTTC.

This clonotype was counted at least ten times. The V call is TRBV12-3 or TRBV12-4, the J call TRBJ1-6; 9 bases align to TRBD1. The CDR3 extends over 18 amino acids. V trimming: 5 bases; J trimming: 4 bases; junction bases outside the gene matches: 12. The CDR3 sequence: CASSPDRGGFGYNSPLHF. As DNA, the CDR3 is TGTGCCAGCAGTCCCGACAGGGGGGGTTTTGGGTATAATTCACCCCTCCACTTT.

This clonotype was observed at least ten times. CDR3 DNA: TGTGCCAGCAGTTTTGGCTCTGGGTACCACTATGGCTACACCTTC. This encodes CASSFGSGYHYGYTF. The rearrangement links TRBV28 to TRBJ1-2; D not certain. This CDR3 is 15 amino acids long. Trimming pared 3 bases from V and 3 bases from J, leaving 14 bases between. Germline values: CDR1 MDHEN, CDR2 SYDVKM.

This clonotype was seen a handful of times. Here the CDR3 reads CASSSSSSHEQYF. For the CDR3, the DNA is TGTGCCAGCAGCTCTTCTAGTTCCCACGAGCAGTACTTC. The J gene is TRBJ2-7, the V gene TRBV7-2; no clear D. This CDR3 is 13 amino acids long. V was pared by 4 bases and J by 5 bases, with 12 bases between. Germline CDR1 is SGHTA and CDR2 is FQGNSA.

The chain combines TRBV20-1 with TRBJ2-2; D gene uncertain. Germline lookup yields CDR1 DFQATT and CDR2 SNEGSKA (reference sequence). With 1 base removed from V and 5 bases from J, the gap between germline ends came to 5 bases. The CDR3 has 12 amino acids. CDR3 in amino acids: CSARAKTGELFF. CDR3 in DNA: TGCAGTGCTAGAGCCAAGACCGGGGAGCTGTTTTTT.

This clonotype was seen only a few times. The chain combines TRBV30 with TRBJ1-6, with a weak D call TRBD1 (6 bases). Trimming took 0 bases from V and 3 from J, leaving 12 bases between them. In germline, CDR1 is GTSNPN, CDR2 SVGIG (reference sequence). This CDR3 comprises 16 residues. The DNA of the CDR3 is TGTGCCTGGAGTGTTTCCCCGGGACACTATAATTCACCCCTCCACTTT. Translation: CAWSVSPGHYNSPLHF. Based on the CDR3 plus reference TRBV30 and TRBJ1-6, the full variable domain is SQTIHQWPATLVQPVGSPLSLECTVEGTSNPNLYWYRQAAGRGLQLLFYSVGIGQISSEVPQNLSASRPQDRQFILSSKKLLLSDSGFYLCAWSVSPGHYNSPLHFGNGTRLTVT.

This clonotype was detected many times. The chain carries TRBV27 and TRBJ1-2; D call uncertain. The germline CDR1 and CDR2 sequences are MNHEY and SMNVEV (reference sequence). The V end was cut by 5 bases, the J end by 1 base, with 8 bases between. The CDR3 runs to 13 residues. The DNA of the CDR3 is TGTGCCAGCAGTGCCACTCTTAACTATGGCTACACCTTC. Translated: CASSATLNYGYTF.

This clonotype showed up many times. The chain links TRBV5-1 to TRBJ2-3; D is ambiguous. The germline gives CDR1 SGHRS, CDR2 YFSETQ. The CDR3 extends over 11 amino acids. V was trimmed by 4 bases and J by 4 bases, leaving 4 bases between them. The CDR3 is CASSNADTQYF. CDR3 sequence (DNA): TGCGCCAGCAGCAACGCAGATACGCAGTATTTT.

This clonotype was detected ten times or more. The genes are TRBV14 and TRBJ1-2, with D unresolved. This CDR3 is 17 amino acids long. Germline CDR1 is SGHDN and CDR2 is FVKESK. V was trimmed by 0 bases and J by 2 bases, leaving 16 bases between them. For the CDR3, the DNA is TGTGCCAGCAGCCAAGACGGCTCATCCCCGAACAACTATGGCTACACCTTC. It codes for CASSQDGSSPNNYGYTF.

For the CDR3, the DNA is TGTGCCAGCAGCTTAGGGACAGGGATAGATGGCTACACCTTC. Protein product: CASSLGTGIDGYTF. The V call is TRBV13, the J call TRBJ1-2; TRBD1 aligns across 7 bases. The V gene end was trimmed by 0 bases and the J gene end by 6 bases; junction bases not matched to a gene: 4. Germline V gives CDR1 PRHDT, CDR2 FYEKMQ (reference sequence). The CDR3 has 14 amino acids.

This clonotype showed up many times. This rearrangement joins TRBV2 to TRBJ2-1; 12 nucleotides align to TRBD2. This CDR3 is 15 amino acids long. With V trimmed by 3 bases and J by 9 bases, 6 bases remained unmatched. Germline-derived CDR1 and CDR2 are SNHLY and FYNNEI. The CDR3 region has the DNA TGTGCCAGCAGTGAGTCTAGCGGGAGGGGGGTTGAGCAGTTCTTC. Translating it yields CASSESSGRGVEQFF.

This clonotype was counted at least ten times. The chain carries TRBV29-1 and TRBJ1-5, with D hard to call. The length of the CDR3 is 13 residues. Germline lookup yields CDR1 SQVTM and CDR2 ANQGSEA. V was pared by 6 bases and J by 6 bases, with 15 bases between. The CDR3 spells CSVGSRAGQPQHF. For the CDR3, the DNA is TGCAGCGTGGGGTCGAGGGCAGGTCAGCCCCAGCATTTT.